The present entry profiles one T cell receptor beta chain with its context. The sample comes from a study of blood T cell repertoires in COVID-19. The assay was immunoSEQ multiplex PCR, and TCRdb's table has in-frame clones only and misses some. The sample holds about 250,000 clones; about nine tenths are singletons and the top ten take less than 2%. This CDR3 spans 16 amino acids. Germline CDR1 reads LGHDT; CDR2 reads YNNKEL (reference sequence). V lost 5 bases, J lost 0 bases, and 13 bases lay in between. Sequences were obtained from PBMCs or T cells enriched from blood (not recorded which). The source is a man aged 35 to 55 who had recovered from COVID-19. The chain joins TRBV3-1 (or the pseudogene TRBV3-2) to TRBJ1-4, with D hard to call. The CDR3 DNA reads as TGTGCCAGCAGCGGGCGGGAATACGCAACTAATGAAAAACTGTTTTTT. This sequence encodes CASSGREYATNEKLFF.